This TCR beta chain derives from a study of blood T cell repertoires in COVID-19. Study at large: Samples of COVID-19 (acute and convalescent) were obtained from the United States, Italy and Spain. Sample material is recorded as cDNA or gDNA derived from T cells, B-cell-depleted T cells, or PBMCs.

Original handling: Reference gene primer amplification yielded estimated nucleated cell counts. The assay was immunoSEQ multiplex PCR, and TCRdb's table has in-frame clones only and misses some. Clone size and V and J calls were adopted from that table, with D and trimming inferred from the DNA. The sample consists of about 380,000 clones, more than 70% of them appearing once. Germline V gene data show CDR1 as LNHDA and CDR2 as SQIVND (reference sequence). V gave up 4 bases and J gave up 4 bases; unmatched junction bases: 18. This CDR3 has 18 amino acids. The sample taken for sequencing was PBMCs or T cells enriched from blood (not recorded which). The sequence was obtained from a woman under 30 who had recovered from COVID-19. The chain has TRBV19 and TRBJ1-2, with TRBD1 matching 7 bases. As DNA, the CDR3 is TGTGCCAGTAGTAATGGTCGGACAGGTGCCCGAGGACTCTATGGCTACACCTTC. It encodes CASSNGRTGARGLYGYTF.